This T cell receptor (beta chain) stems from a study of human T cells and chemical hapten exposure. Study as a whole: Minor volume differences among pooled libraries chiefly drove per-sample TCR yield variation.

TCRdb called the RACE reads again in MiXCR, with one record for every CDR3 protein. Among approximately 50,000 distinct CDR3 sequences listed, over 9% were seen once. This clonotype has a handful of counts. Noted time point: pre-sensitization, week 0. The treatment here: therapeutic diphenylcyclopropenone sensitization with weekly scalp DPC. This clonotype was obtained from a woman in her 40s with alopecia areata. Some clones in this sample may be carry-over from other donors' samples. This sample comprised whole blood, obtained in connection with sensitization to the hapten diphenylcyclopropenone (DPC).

The CDR3 loop reads CASSMNRGRGGYEQYF. DNA for the CDR3: TGTGCCAGTAGTATGAACAGGGGGCGAGGAGGGTACGAGCAGTACTTC. This chain connects TRBV19 to TRBJ2-7, with TRBD1 matching over 9 bases. This CDR3 spans 16 amino acids. CDR1 is LNHDA and CDR2 is SQIVND in the germline V gene (reference sequence). The junction had 10 bases not matched to a gene; V was cut back by 3 bases and J by 4 bases. The variable domain in full, with the rest retrieved from reference TRBV19 and TRBJ2-7, is DGGITQSPKYLFRKEGQNVTLSCEQNLNHDAMYWYRQDPGQGLRLIYYSQIVNDFQKGDIAEGYSVSREKKESFPLTVTSAQKNPTAFYLCASSMNRGRGGYEQYFGPGTRLTVT.